This T cell receptor (beta chain) stems from a study of T-cell reconstitution after alpha-beta-depleted transplantation in children. CDR1 and CDR2 from the germline V gene are SGHRS and YFSETQ. CDR3 size: 18 residues. Trimming cost V 4 bases and J 5 bases; bases outside gene matches: 13. As it was prepared, the TCRbeta library received unique molecular identifiers. In TCRdb, the PCR reads were re-called with MiXCR into one record per CDR3 protein. Altogether 500,000 to 750,000 distinct CDR3 sequences are present, 13% being singletons, with the ten largest covering 2% to 2.5%. Study-wide points: The origin of alpha-beta T cells about two months after transplant was reportedly several hundred expanded graft clones. When one year had passed after transplant, most T-cell counts and diversity came from newly produced T cells. Surviving recipient T cells and thymic progenitors accounted for the high day-60 TCRbeta diversity observed in some patients.

This clonotype appeared a few times. Its target is not known. V is TRBV5-1 and J is TRBJ2-1; TRBD2 matches at 12 bases. Material: PBMCs, mostly from graft donor cells, obtained 360 days after TCRalphabeta/CD19-depleted stem cell transplant. This receptor was taken from a male patient younger than 18 who had a stem cell transplant for acute myeloid leukemia, so the T cells may come from the graft donor. CDR3 bases: TGCGCCAGCAGCCCTCAAGTCCTAGCGGGAGGGTCAAACAATGAGCAGTTCTTC. Protein sequence: CASSPQVLAGGSNNEQFF.